This T cell receptor beta chain originates from a study of beta chain features in type 1 diabetes. Turning to the study itself: Patients shared similar age, gender and cell yields with healthy donors. General study findings and limits: PCR could preferentially amplify shorter templates, alike in patients and controls. Shorter TCRB CDR3s, moderately but significantly so, marked every one of the four CD4+ subsets in Type 1 diabetes patients.

In this sample, this clone turned up a few times. The antigen is not known. One heparinised blood draw averaging around 0.12 L was given by each donor. The study reverse transcribed the entire isolated RNA, so it sequenced expressed TCRB transcripts. Only in-frame clones appear in the TCRdb table, and some are missing; sequencing was by immunoSEQ multiplex PCR. Of around 280,000 clones in the sample, 14% to 15% were seen once. This TCR was sampled from a man aged 18 to 30 with type 1 diabetes. The sequenced material came from naive CD4+ T cells from blood.

The CDR3 is CASSLRDSYGYTF. CDR3 nucleotides: TGTGCCAGCAGCTTACGGGACTCCTATGGCTACACCTTC. J is TRBJ1-2 and V is TRBV7-9, with D possibly being TRBD1 (5 bases). V was pared by 2 bases and J by 4 bases, with 8 bases between. Germline V CDR1 and CDR2: SEHNR, FQNEAQ (reference sequence). The CDR3 totals 13 residues.